A single sample gave rise to the 17 T cell receptor beta chains below, sequenced in a study of Ad26.COV2.S vaccination and SARS-CoV-2 variants. Stated treatment: roughly 20 received Ad26.COV2.S at low or high dose, single or two shots; 5 received placebo; per-sample allocation not given. Vaccine and placebo recipients were sampled on day 63 after the first injection. TCRdb keeps only in-frame clones here, not all; method: immunoSEQ multiplex PCR. The sample carries 320,000 or so clones, roughly nine tenths recorded once. Sequencing was performed on peripheral blood, taken in a trial of Ad26.COV2.S vaccine versus placebo. The source is a person aged 18-60 years who received the Ad26.COV2.S COVID-19 vaccine or a placebo.

The V gene is TRBV10-3, the J gene TRBJ2-5; D is ambiguous. The germline V gene has CDR1 ENHRY and CDR2 SYGVKD. Trimming stripped 0 bases from V and 5 bases from J, with 4 bases between. The CDR3 extends over 12 amino acids. The CDR3 DNA is TGTGCCATCAGTGAGTCGGAGGAGACCCAGTACTTC. This translates into CAISESEETQYF.

The chain has TRBV12-3 or TRBV12-4 and TRBJ2-5, with no clear D. Deletions cut 3 bases from V and 5 bases from J, with 10 bases between. The CDR3 extends over 13 amino acids. CDR3 nucleotides: TGTGCCAGCAGTTTTCTTTTAGAGGAGACCCAGTACTTC. It yields the protein CASSFLLEETQYF.

This chain links TRBV9 with TRBJ1-1, with TRBD1 identical over 8 bases. Germline CDR1 is SGDLS and CDR2 is YYNGEE. The J segment lost 4 bases and the V segment lost 5 bases, leaving 22 bases of the junction unmatched. This CDR3 is 19 amino acids long. CDR3 in amino acids: CASRAQNPGRSGGGTEAFF. The CDR3 DNA is TGTGCCAGCAGGGCCCAGAACCCCGGACGATCAGGGGGCGGCACTGAAGCTTTCTTT.

The rearrangement links TRBV5-4 to TRBJ2-3, with TRBD2 as a possible D gene (6 bases). The V end lost 10 bases, the J end lost 0 bases, and 15 bases lay between the germline ends. Germline loops: CDR1 SGHNT, CDR2 YYREEE (reference sequence). This CDR3 has 14 residues. The CDR3 loop reads CASLERASTDTQYF. The CDR3 region has the DNA TGTGCCTCATTGGAGCGGGCCAGCACAGATACGCAGTATTTT.

The chain links TRBV6-2 or TRBV6-3 to TRBJ1-5; weak D call: TRBD1 (6 bases). Germline CDR1 MNHEY, CDR2 SVGEGT. The CDR3 runs to 13 residues. The V and J ends lost 8 bases and 11 bases respectively, with 19 bases between them. The CDR3 region is CASGSSGQGTQHF. In nucleotides, the CDR3 is TGTGCCAGCGGTTCTTCGGGTCAGGGGACCCAGCATTTT.

The chain is built from TRBV6-5 and TRBJ1-4, with D possibly being TRBD1 (6 bases). CDR3 length: 15 amino acids. The V gene lost 2 bases and the J gene lost 13 bases, with 20 bases spanning the gap. Germline-derived CDR1 and CDR2 are MNHEY and SVGAGI. The CDR3 nucleotides read TGTGCCAGCAGTTACAGCAGGGGAGGGGTCAAAGGACTGTTTTTT. Its protein product is CASSYSRGGVKGLFF.

The rearrangement links TRBV20-1 to TRBJ1-1; 7 bases match TRBD1. This CDR3 has 10 amino acids. J lost 13 bases, V lost 7 bases, and 9 bases had no gene match. Germline V gene data show CDR1 as DFQATT and CDR2 as SNEGSKA (reference sequence). CDR3 nucleotides: TGCAGTGAGGGCGGGACAGTGGGTTTCTTT. This gives the protein CSEGGTVGFF.

The chain employs TRBV19 and TRBJ2-5, with no clear D. The length of the CDR3 is 10 residues. Deletions cut 5 bases from V and 5 bases from J, with 3 bases between. Germline lookup yields CDR1 LNHDA and CDR2 SQIVND (reference sequence). The CDR3: CASSGETQYF. CDR3 sequence (DNA): TGTGCCAGTAGTGGCGAGACCCAGTACTTC.

V is TRBV6-1 and J is TRBJ1-3, with D unresolved. Per the germline V gene, CDR1 is MNHNS and CDR2 is SASEGT. CDR3 length equals 13 residues. V was clipped by 5 bases and J by 4 bases, with 9 bases between them. CDR3 in amino acids: CASSLSRGNTIYF. The CDR3 DNA reads as TGTGCCAGCAGTTTATCGCGGGGAAACACCATATATTTT.

The chain joins TRBV11-2 to TRBJ1-3; no clear D. The CDR3 covers 11 residues. The germline gives CDR1 SGHAT, CDR2 FQNNGV. V was trimmed by 6 bases and J by 6 bases, leaving 6 bases between them. The CDR3 spells CASRPLNTIYF. The CDR3 region has the DNA TGTGCCAGCAGACCTCTAAACACCATATATTTT.

In this sample, this clone turned up once. The chain links TRBV3-1 (or the pseudogene TRBV3-2) to TRBJ2-7; D is unclear. Germline CDR1 LGHDT, CDR2 YNNKEL (reference sequence). The V end lost 1 base, the J end lost 5 bases, and 6 bases lay between the germline ends. The CDR3 sequence is 12 residues long. The CDR3 DNA follows: TGTGCCAGCAGCCAAGGGTCCCACGAGCAGTACTTC. Encoded protein: CASSQGSHEQYF.

Concerning this clone: One end of the junction is discordant with germline, which a read error may explain. The CDR3 nucleotides are TGTGCCAGCACCCAAAGAACCCAGGCTGGAAACACCATATATTTT. This translates into CASTQRTQAGNTIYF. The genes are TRBV3-1 (or the pseudogene TRBV3-2) and TRBJ1-3; D not certain. The germline CDR1 and CDR2 sequences are LGHDT and YNNKEL (reference sequence). This CDR3 contains 15 residues.

The chain joins TRBV6-5 to TRBJ1-3, with 7 bases lining up with TRBD1. Looked up from germline, CDR1 is MNHEY and CDR2 is SVGAGI. This CDR3 contains 15 residues. With 6 bases clipped from V and 4 bases from J, the junction kept 9 bases outside the gene matches. The CDR3 loop is CASSPAGGVGNTIYF. The CDR3 nucleotides read TGTGCCAGCAGCCCCGCAGGGGGGGTCGGAAACACCATATATTTT.

The chain links TRBV30 to TRBJ2-3, with D unclear. This CDR3 contains 12 residues. Between the trimmed V and J ends, which lost 2 bases and 4 bases, there was a span of 7 bases. The germline V gene encodes CDR1 GTSNPN and CDR2 SVGIG (reference sequence). This CDR3 is CAWSFLPDTQYF. The CDR3 nucleotides read TGTGCCTGGAGTTTCCTCCCAGATACGCAGTATTTT.

The chain is built from TRBV3-1 (or the pseudogene TRBV3-2) and TRBJ1-2; D not certain. V lost 8 bases to trimming and J lost 5 bases, with 15 bases between them. Per germline, CDR1 LGHDT and CDR2 YNNKEL (reference sequence). This CDR3 region has 13 residues. CDR3 region: CASGTGQKYGYTF. The DNA for the CDR3 is TGTGCCAGCGGAACCGGGCAAAAATATGGCTACACCTTC.

CDR3 loop: CASSSTGDHLEQYV. CDR3 sequence (DNA): TGTGCCAGCAGTTCGACAGGGGATCACCTCGAGCAGTACGTC. The chain links TRBV27 to TRBJ2-7; TRBD1 agrees at 8 bases. The CDR3 spans 14 residues. The germline V gene has CDR1 MNHEY and CDR2 SMNVEV (reference sequence). J lost 6 bases, V lost 4 bases, and 8 bases had no gene match.

V is TRBV4-3 and J is TRBJ2-7, with D perhaps TRBD2 (6 bases). In germline, CDR1 is LGHNA, CDR2 YSLEER. The CDR3 consists of 18 residues. With 0 bases removed from V and 2 bases from J, the gap between germline ends came to 20 bases. The CDR3: CASSQDYVPGVDPYEQYF. CDR3 nucleotides: TGCGCCAGCAGCCAAGATTATGTCCCGGGGGTTGACCCCTACGAGCAGTACTTC.